This T cell receptor (beta chain) was sequenced in a study of blood T cell repertoires in COVID-19. Study in general: From T cells, B-cell-depleted T cells, or PBMCs came the material, which was cDNA or gDNA.

Donors were grouped by their self-reported clinical history. Trimming removed 4 bases from V and 4 bases from J; junction bases left unmatched: 7. Looked up from germline, CDR1 is PRHDT and CDR2 is FYEKMQ (reference sequence). The CDR3 spans 15 residues. Assay: immunoSEQ multiplex PCR; the TCRdb copy retains only in-frame clones and omits some. This sample has 190,000 or so clones; 80% to 90% occur once, and the top ten carry more than 4%. The chain is built from TRBV13 and TRBJ1-2; 9 bases match TRBD1. This clonotype originated in a woman under 40 who had been exposed to COVID-19. The sample comprised PBMCs or T cells enriched from blood (not recorded which). The CDR3 DNA reads TGTGCCAGCAGCTCGAGGACAGGGGAGGCCTATGGCTACACCTTC. It encodes CASSSRTGEAYGYTF. Based on the CDR3 plus reference TRBV13 and TRBJ1-2, the full variable domain is AAGVIQSPRHLIKEKRETATLKCYPIPRHDTVYWYQQGPGQDPQFLISFYEKMQSDKGSIPDRFSAQQFSDYHSELNMSSLELGDSALYFCASSSRTGEAYGYTFGSGTRLTVV.